The 6 T cell receptor beta chains presented below share a single source sample, sequenced in a study of CD8 T cells in ankylosing spondylitis. TCRdb reprocessed the 5' RACE reads with MiXCR, giving one entry per CDR3 protein. The sample lists a few hundred thousand distinct CDR3 sequences, approximately 10% occurring once. The sample consisted of blood, either unsorted or a sorted T cell fraction (not recorded which). The source of these receptors is a female donor with ankylosing spondylitis or in good health (not recorded which).

This clonotype was counted at least ten times. The chain joins TRBV20-1 to TRBJ2-7; D call uncertain. Germline V lookup: CDR1 DFQATT, CDR2 SNEGSKA (reference sequence). The CDR3 is made up of 14 amino acids. V gave up 5 bases and J gave up 3 bases, with 17 bases separating them. CDR3 loop: CSAHRSAGNYEQYF. The CDR3 DNA reads as TGCAGTGCTCACAGATCGGCTGGGAACTACGAGCAGTACTTC.

This clonotype was found many times. This chain links TRBV29-1 with TRBJ2-5, with 7 bases aligning to TRBD1. In germline, CDR1 is SQVTM, CDR2 ANQGSEA. J was trimmed by 2 bases and V by 7 bases; bases with no gene match: 4. The CDR3 consists of 12 residues. The CDR3 nucleotides are TGCAGCGCCGGGACAGCACAAGAGACCCAGTACTTC. Protein product: CSAGTAQETQYF.

On this clonotype itself: A read error is possible here, since a much larger clone lies one base away. The J gene is TRBJ1-2, the V gene TRBV5-1, with TRBD1 matching over 7 bases. The CDR3 is 13 amino acids. Germline loops: CDR1 SGHRS, CDR2 YFSETQ. The CDR3 loop reads CARSLEGGRGYTF. DNA for the CDR3: TGCGCCCGCAGCTTGGAAGGGGGCCGGGGCTACACCTTC.

The rearrangement joins TRBV7-8 to TRBJ2-1; D might be TRBD1 or TRBD2, each matching 5 bases. The germline gives CDR1 SGHVS, CDR2 FQNEAQ. V lost 10 bases and J lost 3, with 16 bases in between. This CDR3 spans 14 amino acids. CDR3 loop: CATTGALDYNEQFF. In DNA form, the CDR3 reads TGTGCCACGACCGGGGCCCTGGACTACAATGAGCAGTTCTTC.

This clonotype was recorded many times. The rearrangement uses TRBV6-2 or TRBV6-3 and TRBJ1-5, with 7 bases identical to TRBD1. CDR1 MNHEY and CDR2 SVGEGT come from the germline V gene. The V and J ends lost 6 bases and 4 bases, in that order; junction bases with no gene match: 9. The CDR3 runs 15 residues. CDR3 loop: CASRSRQGKNQPQHF. The CDR3, as DNA: TGTGCCAGCAGATCCAGACAGGGAAAAAATCAGCCCCAGCATTTT.

The rearrangement joins TRBV20-1 to TRBJ2-7; D is possibly TRBD1 or TRBD2 (5 bases each). The CDR3 length is 14 residues. Germline V gene lookup returns CDR1 DFQATT and CDR2 SNEGSKA (reference sequence). Trimming stripped 0 bases from V and 6 bases from J, with 15 bases between. The chain's CDR3 is CSAREVGQAGEQYF. CDR3 coding DNA: TGCAGTGCTAGAGAAGTGGGGCAGGCGGGCGAGCAGTACTTC.